These 16 T cell receptor beta chains originate from one sample sequenced in a study of blood T cell repertoires in COVID-19. Produced via immunoSEQ multiplex PCR; TCRdb's table is partial and in-frame only. The sample yields fewer than 90,000 clones, about 80% seen once. Sequenced sample: peripheral blood. These receptors were obtained from a woman in her forties or fifties with acute or convalescent COVID-19.

V gene TRBV5-1 combines with J gene TRBJ1-1, with 10 bases identical to TRBD1. Trimming cost V 4 bases and J 6 bases; bases outside gene matches: 18. The CDR3 covers 18 residues. From germline, CDR1 is SGHRS and CDR2 YFSETQ. CDR3 loop: CASSDRDRGFREKAEAFF. CDR3 in DNA: TGCGCCAGCAGCGACCGGGACAGGGGTTTCAGAGAAAAGGCTGAAGCTTTCTTT.

The chain combines TRBV7-5 with TRBJ2-7; TRBD1 is taken as the D call from the table, unchecked against the DNA. TRBV7-5 is labeled a pseudogene. CDR3 length: 15 residues. CDR3 coding DNA: TGTGCCAGAAGCAACCGGGACAGGGCAGGTTACGAGCAGTACTTC. Residues: CARSNRDRAGYEQYF.

In its sample, this clone was seen a few times. This sample also contains other DNA sequences that code for the same CDR3. The CDR3: CASSFQGNTEAFF. The CDR3 region has the DNA TGTGCCAGCAGTTTTCAGGGGAACACTGAAGCTTTCTTT. The chain employs TRBV12-3 or TRBV12-4 and TRBJ1-1, with a weak D call TRBD1 (5 bases). The CDR3 is 13 residues long. Between the trimmed V and J ends, which lost 3 bases and 1 base, there was a span of 6 bases.

This chain links TRBV2 with TRBJ2-7, with TRBD1 matching over 11 bases. CDR1 and CDR2 (germline): SNHLY, FYNNEI. The junction had 2 bases not matched to a gene; V was cut back by 4 bases and J by 6 bases. This CDR3 comprises 13 residues. CDR3 in amino acids: CASSGDRGVEQYF. The CDR3 nucleotides read TGTGCCAGCAGTGGGGACAGGGGGGTCGAGCAGTACTTC. Drawing the rest from reference TRBV2 and TRBJ2-7, the complete variable domain is EPEVTQTPSHQVTQMGQEVILRCVPISNHLYFYWYRQILGQKVEFLVSFYNNEISEKSEIFDDQFSVERPDGSNFTLKIRSTKLEDSAMYFCASSGDRGVEQYFGPGTRLTVT.

The chain links TRBV28 to TRBJ1-6; tentative D call: TRBD1 (6 bases). Trimming removed 5 bases from V and 2 bases from J, with 13 bases in between. CDR1 is MDHEN, CDR2 SYDVKM, per germline. The CDR3 extends over 16 amino acids. The CDR3, as DNA: TGTGCCAGCAGTCTAAAATGGACAGCCTATAATTCACCCCTCCACTTT. Its protein product is CASSLKWTAYNSPLHF.

The chain joins TRBV5-1 to TRBJ2-5; TRBD2 might be the D (5 bases). The V end lost 4 bases, the J end lost 1 base, and 14 bases lay between the germline ends. The CDR3 covers 15 residues. The germline V gene has CDR1 SGHRS and CDR2 YFSETQ. The CDR3 is CASSTGSRAQETQYF. For the CDR3, the DNA is TGCGCCAGCAGCACGGGGAGTCGGGCCCAAGAGACCCAGTACTTC.

The J gene is TRBJ2-1, the V gene TRBV7-2; 11 nucleotides align to TRBD2. The trim removed 4 bases at V and 4 bases at J, leaving 9 bases unmatched. CDR1 is SGHTA, CDR2 FQGNSA, per germline. This CDR3 is 17 amino acids long. The CDR3 spells CASSWAGTSGSYNEQFF. CDR3 coding DNA: TGTGCCAGCAGCTGGGCCGGGACTAGCGGATCTTACAATGAGCAGTTCTTC.

This clone showed up just a few times. The chain couples TRBV19 to TRBJ1-2; no clear D gene. The CDR3 extends over 13 amino acids. Trimming took 5 bases from V and 4 from J, leaving 11 bases between them. The germline V gene has CDR1 LNHDA and CDR2 SQIVND (reference sequence). CDR3 DNA sequence: TGTGCCAGTAGTCAGGACGGGGTCTATGGCTACACCTTC. This gives the protein CASSQDGVYGYTF. The whole variable domain, remainder taken from reference TRBV19 and TRBJ1-2, is DGGITQSPKYLFRKEGQNVTLSCEQNLNHDAMYWYRQDPGQGLRLIYYSQIVNDFQKGDIAEGYSVSREKKESFPLTVTSAQKNPTAFYLCASSQDGVYGYTFGSGTRLTVV.

This clone has more than one count but fewer than ten. This chain uses TRBV5-1 with TRBJ1-3; D perhaps matches TRBD1 (6 bases). Germline assignment: CDR1 SGHRS and CDR2 YFSETQ. The CDR3 runs 17 residues. V dropped 0 bases and J dropped 4 bases, with 17 bases sitting between them. This CDR3 reads CASSLALGTGQGNTIYF. The CDR3 DNA reads as TGCGCCAGCAGCTTGGCCCTAGGGACGGGACAAGGAAACACCATATATTTT.

The rearrangement links TRBV6-5 to TRBJ2-4; D is undetermined. The CDR3 is 11 residues long. Trimming cost V 7 bases and J 9 bases, with 10 bases left between them. Germline assignment: CDR1 MNHEY and CDR2 SVGAGI. The CDR3 protein is CASNGVGIQYF. Written as DNA, the CDR3 is TGTGCCAGCAATGGAGTGGGCATTCAGTACTTC.

CDR3 sequence: CASSKDSNSPLHF. The CDR3 DNA follows: TGTGCCAGCAGCAAGGACAGTAATTCACCCCTCCACTTT. The gene calls are TRBV6-4 and TRBJ1-6; a weak D match, TRBD1 (6 bases). CDR3 size: 13 residues. Trimming removed 6 bases at V and 6 bases at J, with 9 bases between. The germline V gene has CDR1 MRHNA and CDR2 SNTAGT.

This clone was observed a few times. The chain joins TRBV3-1 (or the pseudogene TRBV3-2) to TRBJ1-2, with a possible D match to TRBD1 (5 bases). The CDR3 is 15 residues long. V lost 2 bases and J 7 bases, leaving 17 bases between the germline ends. Germline CDR1 is LGHDT and CDR2 is YNNKEL (reference sequence). The CDR3 here is CASSQPMTERRGYTF. The CDR3 region has the DNA TGTGCCAGCAGCCAACCGATGACAGAACGTCGTGGCTACACCTTC.

This clone has just a few counts. The genes are TRBV5-1 and TRBJ2-2; TRBD1 agrees at 9 bases. The CDR3 consists of 15 residues. Trimming took 4 bases from V and 7 from J; bases not matched to a gene: 8. Looked up from germline, CDR1 is SGHRS and CDR2 is YFSETQ. CDR3 region: CASSTTQGAIGELFF. DNA for the CDR3: TGCGCCAGCAGCACGACACAGGGGGCGATCGGGGAGCTGTTTTTT.

This sequence joins TRBV3-1 (or the pseudogene TRBV3-2) and TRBJ1-5; 10 positions match TRBD1. The germline V gene encodes CDR1 LGHDT and CDR2 YNNKEL (reference sequence). This CDR3 is 17 amino acids long. The trim removed 1 base at V and 0 bases at J, leaving 3 bases unmatched. CDR3 sequence (DNA): TGTGCCAGCAGCCAAGGTGGGACAGGGGATAGCAATCAGCCCCAGCATTTT. Protein sequence: CASSQGGTGDSNQPQHF.

The chain couples TRBV5-1 to TRBJ1-1; D is possibly TRBD1 (6 bases). Trimming shortened V by 0 bases and J by 7 bases, and 7 bases separated the two germline ends. This CDR3 is built from 12 residues. Germline V lookup: CDR1 SGHRS, CDR2 YFSETQ. CDR3 in DNA: TGCGCCAGCAGCTTGGACAGGGTTGAAGCTTTCTTT. This codes for CASSLDRVEAFF. Looking up the rest from reference TRBV5-1 and TRBJ1-1 gives the full variable domain: KAGVTQTPRYLIKTRGQQVTLSCSPISGHRSVSWYQQTPGQGLQFLFEYFSETQRNKGNFPGRFSGRQFSNSRSEMNVSTLELGDSALYLCASSLDRVEAFFGQGTRLTVV.

This clone was seen a few times. The chain has TRBV7-9 and TRBJ1-1; D uncertain. Trimming cost V 5 bases and J 5 bases, with 12 bases left between them. CDR1 is SEHNR, CDR2 FQNEAQ, per germline (reference sequence). This CDR3 is built from 13 residues. The CDR3 loop reads CASSLLSGTEAFF. Written as DNA, the CDR3 is TGTGCCAGCAGCCTCCTTAGCGGGACTGAAGCTTTCTTT.